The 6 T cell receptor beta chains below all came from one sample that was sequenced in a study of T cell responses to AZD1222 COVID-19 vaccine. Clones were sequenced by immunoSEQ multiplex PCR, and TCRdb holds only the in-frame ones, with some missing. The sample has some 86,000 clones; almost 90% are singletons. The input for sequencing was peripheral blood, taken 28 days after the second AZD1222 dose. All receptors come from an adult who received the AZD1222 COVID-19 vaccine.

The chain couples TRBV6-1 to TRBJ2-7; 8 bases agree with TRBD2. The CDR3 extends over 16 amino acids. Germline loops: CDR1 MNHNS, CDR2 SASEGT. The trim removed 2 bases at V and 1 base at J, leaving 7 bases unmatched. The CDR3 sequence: CASSEPFLAGSYEQYF. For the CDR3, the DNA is TGTGCCAGCAGTGAACCATTTCTAGCGGGTTCCTACGAGCAGTACTTC.

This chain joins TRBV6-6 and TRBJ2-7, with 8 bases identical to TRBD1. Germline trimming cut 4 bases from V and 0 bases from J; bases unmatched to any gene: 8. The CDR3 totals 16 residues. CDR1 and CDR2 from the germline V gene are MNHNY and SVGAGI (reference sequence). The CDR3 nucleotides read TGTGCCAGCAGTTCCCCGGACAGGGCAAGCTCCTACGAGCAGTACTTC. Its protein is CASSSPDRASSYEQYF.

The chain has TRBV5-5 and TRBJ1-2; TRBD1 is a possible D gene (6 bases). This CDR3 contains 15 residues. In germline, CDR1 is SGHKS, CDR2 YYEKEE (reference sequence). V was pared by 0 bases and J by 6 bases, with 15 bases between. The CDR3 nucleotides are TGTGCCAGCAGCTTGGGAAGGACAGAGGTGGATGGCTACACCTTC. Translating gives CASSLGRTEVDGYTF.

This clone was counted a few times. CDR3 sequence reads: CASSTSAYNEQFF. The CDR3 DNA follows: TGTGCCAGCAGCACTAGCGCATACAATGAGCAGTTCTTC. The J gene is TRBJ2-1, the V gene TRBV6-4; 7 bases are a match to TRBD2. CDR3 length: 13 residues. V dropped 6 bases and J dropped 4; count of bases not matched to a gene: 3. Germline CDR1 reads MRHNA; CDR2 reads SNTAGT.

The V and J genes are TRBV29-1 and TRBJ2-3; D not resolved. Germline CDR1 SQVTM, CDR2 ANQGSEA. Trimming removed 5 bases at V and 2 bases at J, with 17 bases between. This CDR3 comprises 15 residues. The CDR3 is CSVKTVRAFTDTQYF. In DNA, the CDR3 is TGCAGCGTTAAAACAGTCCGAGCCTTCACAGATACGCAGTATTTT.

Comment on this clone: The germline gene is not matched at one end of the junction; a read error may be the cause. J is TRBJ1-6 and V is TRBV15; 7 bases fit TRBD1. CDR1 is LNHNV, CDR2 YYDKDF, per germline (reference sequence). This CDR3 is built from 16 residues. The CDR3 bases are TGTGCCACCAGCAGAGACCCAGACAGGGAGAATTCACTCCTCCACTTT. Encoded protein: CATSRDPDRENSLLHF.